A selection of T cell receptor beta chains follows, all from one sample in a study of blood T cells in healthy people across ages. TCRdb ran MiXCR on the 5' RACE reads and lists one entry per CDR3 protein. The sample holds hundreds of thousands of distinct CDR3 sequences, about 55% seen once. Sequencing used blood. All receptors come from a man older than 75 in good health. CDR3s include the opening cysteine and the closing phenylalanine or tryptophan. Fields, in order: CDR3 length, clone size, V gene, D gene, J gene, CDR3 protein, CDR3 DNA. The D gene is left open where the match is weak. Expanded clones get a size class; other rows say once, few or many, or leave the size out.

len: 15
abundance: few
v_gene: TRBV18
d_gene: TRBD2
j_gene: TRBJ2-1
CDR3aa: CASSPDSGTGNEQFF
CDR3nt: TGTGCCAGCTCACCCGACAGCGGGACTGGGAATGAGCAGTTCTTC

len: 17
abundance: .
v_gene: TRBV20-1
d_gene: TRBD1
j_gene: TRBJ2-3
CDR3aa: CSVFRPGTGEGRRYAYF
CDR3nt: TGCAGTGTTTTTCGACCCGGGACAGGGGAGGGGCGCAGATACGCGTATTTT

len: 14
abundance: .
v_gene: TRBV7-2
d_gene: .
j_gene: TRBJ2-7
CDR3aa: CASIPTGARGEQYF
CDR3nt: TGTGCCAGCATCCCGACAGGCGCCCGAGGGGAGCAGTACTTC

len: 14
abundance: once
v_gene: TRBV20-1
d_gene: TRBD1
j_gene: TRBJ2-5
CDR3aa: CSAKHGTGREEQYF
CDR3nt: TGCAGTGCTAAGCACGGGACAGGGCGTGAGGAGCAGTACTTC

len: 15
abundance: .
v_gene: TRBV11-2
d_gene: .
j_gene: TRBJ2-1
CDR3aa: CASSLSRAPGNEQFF
CDR3nt: TGTGCCAGCAGCTTGTCGAGGGCCCCAGGCAATGAGCAGTTCTTC

len: 18
abundance: few
v_gene: TRBV5-6
d_gene: TRBD2
j_gene: TRBJ2-3
CDR3aa: CASSLPPGLAGEDRYAYF
CDR3nt: TGTGCCAGCAGCTTGCCGCCGGGACTAGCGGGAGAGGACAGATACGCGTATTTT

len: 12
abundance: .
v_gene: TRBV20-1
d_gene: .
j_gene: TRBJ1-5
CDR3aa: CTFAVCEAPQHF
CDR3nt: TGCACCTTCGCCGTTTGCGAAGCGCCCCAGCATTTT

len: 15
abundance: few
v_gene: TRBV6-6
d_gene: TRBD1
j_gene: TRBJ2-5
CDR3aa: CASSSSAGGQETQYF
CDR3nt: TGTGCCAGCAGTTCGTCGGCAGGGGGACAAGAGACCCAGTACTTC

len: 10
abundance: .
v_gene: TRBV29-1
d_gene: .
j_gene: TRBJ2-5
CDR3aa: CSVAYGTQYF
CDR3nt: TGCAGCGTTGCTTACGGGACCCAGTACTTC

len: 14
abundance: .
v_gene: TRBV30
d_gene: .
j_gene: TRBJ2-7
CDR3aa: CAWSVGQPAYEQYF
CDR3nt: TGTGCCTGGAGTGTAGGACAACCAGCTTACGAGCAGTACTTC

len: 15
abundance: few
v_gene: TRBV20-1
d_gene: TRBD2
j_gene: TRBJ2-5
CDR3aa: CSGSRLAASQETQYF
CDR3nt: TGCAGTGGTTCAAGACTAGCGGCTTCCCAAGAGACCCAGTACTTC